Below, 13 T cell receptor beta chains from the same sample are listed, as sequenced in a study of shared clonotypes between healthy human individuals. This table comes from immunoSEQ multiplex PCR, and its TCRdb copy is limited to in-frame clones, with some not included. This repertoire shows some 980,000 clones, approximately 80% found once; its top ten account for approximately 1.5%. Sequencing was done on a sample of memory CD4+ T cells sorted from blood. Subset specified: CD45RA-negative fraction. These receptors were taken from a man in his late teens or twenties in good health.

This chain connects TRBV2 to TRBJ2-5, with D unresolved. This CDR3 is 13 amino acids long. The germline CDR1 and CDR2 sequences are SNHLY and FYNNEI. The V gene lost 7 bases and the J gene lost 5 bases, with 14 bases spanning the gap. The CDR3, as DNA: TGTGCCAGCATGTTTTTGAAGGAGGAGACCCAGTACTTC. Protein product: CASMFLKEETQYF.

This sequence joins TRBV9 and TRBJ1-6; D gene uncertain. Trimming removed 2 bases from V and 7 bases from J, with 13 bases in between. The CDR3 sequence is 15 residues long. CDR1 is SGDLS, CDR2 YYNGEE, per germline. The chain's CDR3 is CASSVLDGSNSPLHF. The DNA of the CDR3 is TGTGCCAGCAGCGTTTTGGACGGGTCAAATTCACCCCTCCACTTT.

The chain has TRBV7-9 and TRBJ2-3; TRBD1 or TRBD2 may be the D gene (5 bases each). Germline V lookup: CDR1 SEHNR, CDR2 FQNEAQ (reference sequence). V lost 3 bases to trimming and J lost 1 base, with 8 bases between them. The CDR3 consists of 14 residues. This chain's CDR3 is CASSFMGGTDTQYF. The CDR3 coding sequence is TGTGCCAGCAGCTTTATGGGGGGCACAGATACGCAGTATTTT.

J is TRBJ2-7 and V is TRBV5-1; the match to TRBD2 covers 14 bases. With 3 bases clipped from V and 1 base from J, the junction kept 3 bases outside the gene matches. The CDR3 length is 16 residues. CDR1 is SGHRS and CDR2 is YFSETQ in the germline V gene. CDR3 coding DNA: TGCGCCAGCAGCTCCGGGACTAGCGGGAGATCCTACGAGCAGTACTTC. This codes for CASSSGTSGRSYEQYF.

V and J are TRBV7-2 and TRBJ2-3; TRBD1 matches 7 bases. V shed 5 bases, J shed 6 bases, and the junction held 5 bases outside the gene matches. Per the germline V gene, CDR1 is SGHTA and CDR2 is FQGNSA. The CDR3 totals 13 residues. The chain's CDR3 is CASSTRQGDTQYF. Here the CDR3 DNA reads TGTGCCAGCAGCACCCGACAGGGCGATACGCAGTATTTT.

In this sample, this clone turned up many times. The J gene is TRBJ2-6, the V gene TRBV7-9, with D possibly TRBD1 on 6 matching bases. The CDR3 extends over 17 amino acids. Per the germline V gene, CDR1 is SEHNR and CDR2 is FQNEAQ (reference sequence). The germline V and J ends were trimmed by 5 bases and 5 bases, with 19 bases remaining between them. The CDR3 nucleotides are TGTGCCAGCAGCGCCTGGCTCACAGGGTTACGGGCCAACGTCCTGACTTTC. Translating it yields CASSAWLTGLRANVLTF.

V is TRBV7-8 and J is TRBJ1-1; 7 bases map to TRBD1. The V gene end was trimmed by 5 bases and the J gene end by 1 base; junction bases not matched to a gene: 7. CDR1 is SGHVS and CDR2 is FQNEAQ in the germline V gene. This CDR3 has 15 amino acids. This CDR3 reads CASSQTGTANTEAFF. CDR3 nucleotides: TGTGCCAGCAGCCAGACCGGGACAGCGAACACTGAAGCTTTCTTT.

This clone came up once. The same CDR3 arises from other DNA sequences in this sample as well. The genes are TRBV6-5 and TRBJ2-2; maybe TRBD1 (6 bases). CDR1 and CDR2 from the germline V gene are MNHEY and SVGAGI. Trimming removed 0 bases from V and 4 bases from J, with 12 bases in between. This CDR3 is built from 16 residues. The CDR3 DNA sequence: TGTGCCAGCAGTTACTCTTCAGGGGTGGGCACCGGGGAGCTGTTTTTT. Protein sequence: CASSYSSGVGTGELFF.

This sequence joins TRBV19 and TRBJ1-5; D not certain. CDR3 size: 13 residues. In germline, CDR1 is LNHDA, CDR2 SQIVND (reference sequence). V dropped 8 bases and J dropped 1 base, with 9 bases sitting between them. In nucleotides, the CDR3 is TGTGCCAGTCGCGGGGAAAGCAATCAGCCCCAGCATTTT. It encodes CASRGESNQPQHF.

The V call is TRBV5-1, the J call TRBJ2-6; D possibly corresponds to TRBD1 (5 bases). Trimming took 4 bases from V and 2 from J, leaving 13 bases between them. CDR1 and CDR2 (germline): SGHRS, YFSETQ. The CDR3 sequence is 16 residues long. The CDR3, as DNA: TGCGCCAGCAGCCCAAACTCAGGGCCTGGGGCCAACGTCCTGACTTTC. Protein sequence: CASSPNSGPGANVLTF.

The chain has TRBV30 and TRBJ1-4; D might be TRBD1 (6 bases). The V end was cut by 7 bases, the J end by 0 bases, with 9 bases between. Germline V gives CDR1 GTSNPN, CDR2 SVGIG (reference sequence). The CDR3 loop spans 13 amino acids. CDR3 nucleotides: TGTGCCTCCACAGGGTCAACTAATGAAAAACTGTTTTTT. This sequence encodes CASTGSTNEKLFF.

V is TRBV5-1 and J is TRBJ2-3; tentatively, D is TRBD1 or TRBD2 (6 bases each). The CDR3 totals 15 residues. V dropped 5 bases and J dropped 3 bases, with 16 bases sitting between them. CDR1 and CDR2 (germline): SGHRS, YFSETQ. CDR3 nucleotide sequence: TGCGCCAGCAGTCGCCCGGGGGCCGGGACAGATACGCAGTATTTT. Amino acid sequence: CASSRPGAGTDTQYF.

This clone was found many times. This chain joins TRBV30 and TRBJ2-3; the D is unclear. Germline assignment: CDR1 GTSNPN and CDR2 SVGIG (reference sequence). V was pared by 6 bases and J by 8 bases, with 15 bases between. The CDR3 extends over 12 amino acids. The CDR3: CACRVNSGTQYF. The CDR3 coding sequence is TGTGCCTGTCGGGTGAATAGTGGTACGCAGTATTTT.